Detailed here is one T cell receptor beta chain. This clonotype was seen at least ten times. Its antigen is currently not known. No much larger clone is present one base from it, and per-base qualities are unavailable. cDNA was synthesized by template-switch 5'RACE using a primer carrying a 10-nucleotide random unique molecular identifier by which each TCR transcript was tagged. Every sequencing run covered 15-18 subjects and yielded more than 200 million TCR-beta sequences. Total RNA was extracted with the RNeasy kit. TCR-beta VDJ regions were amplified with primers for the TCR constant region and the 5'RACE anchor, using the KAPA Real-time Library Amplification kit. Sample indexes and Illumina adaptors were added in a first PCR, and a second PCR then increased library yield. The roughly 650 bp TCR product was size-selected on a 2% E-gel SizeSelection system after Ampure bead purification. Before pooling, library quality was assessed on a Bioanalyzer, concentration was determined with Qubit, and library quantification was performed with the Kapa Library Quantification kit. An Illumina HiSeq 2500 sequenced the libraries paired-end 2 x 150 bp. To increase sequence diversity, roughly 25-31% phiX was spiked into each library pool. The authors' pipeline ran thus. The quality-filtered reads were processed with the UMI-based MiGEC pipeline, whose error correction step removed more than 80% of the raw TCR sequences. IMGT germline references were used for aligning VDJ genes, and each clonotype was defined as a unique CDR3 amino acid sequence together with its V-J genes. VDJtools evaluated clonal expansion, Shannon diversity and CDR3 relatedness (CalcPairwiseDistances, ClusterSamples); CLCbio workbench built phylogenetic trees. Clones with at least 8 unique UMIs were defined as expanded, with this threshold being based on coefficient-of-variation modelling across technical triplicates. In TCRdb, the public reads were trimmed at Q25 with fastp and aligned with MiXCR, with productive beta chains retained. Entries that share a CDR3 protein sequence are merged under the most common genes and DNA. V and J calls and clone size were set by TCRdb, not the authors. The sample table holds 90,000 to 100,000 distinct CDR3 sequences, of which roughly 4% were seen once. Together, the top ten hold 5% to 6.5% of the sample.

This sample is drawn from a study of neurological immune-mediated disorders (dated by TCRdb to between 2018 and 2021). Study-wide context: Among the approximately 35 multiple sclerosis patients, about 31 had relapsing-remitting MS and 3 had secondary progressive MS. Using UMI-based sequencing, the study compared peripheral blood TCR-beta repertoires from patients with HTLV-I-associated myelopathy (HAM/TSP), patients with multiple sclerosis, and healthy controls. Longitudinal samples, technical triplicates and paired sorted CD4+ and CD8+ T-cell subsets, alongside PBMC samples, were included among the 106 TCR-beta libraries. Of the 68 subjects in the cohort, around 14 were HAM/TSP patients, about 34 were multiple sclerosis patients, and 20 were healthy controls. Overall study outcomes, separate from this receptor: TCR clonal expansion was highest in HAM/TSP patients and lowest in MS patients, with MS patients falling below even healthy controls. No clinical or MRI features were associated with the MS cluster, and the authors said that larger cohorts are needed. Phylogenetic analysis grouped repertoires from 18 of 34 MS patients into a cluster of related CDR3 sequences, suggesting a possible repertoire-level signature. Expanded clones from different subjects shared no identical CDR3 amino acid sequences, which suggests that TCR-beta repertoires were private in all groups.

The CDR3 starts with the cysteine, ends with the phenylalanine, and has 17 residues. Only CDR3 DNA is held: 51 bases, read in frame from base 1. CDR1 LGHNA and CDR2 YNFKEQ were looked up in the germline V gene. V is clipped by 3 bases and J by 8 bases, and the sequence between their germline boundaries is 20 bases long. Unsorted PBMC libraries were generated from 2 million PBMCs stored in RNAlater at -80 °C until RNA extraction. The multiple sclerosis patients were enrolled in a US clinical protocol that evaluated disease progression with magnetic resonance imaging. Peripheral blood was subjected to Ficoll-Hypaque density gradient centrifugation to isolate PBMCs, which were then cryopreserved in liquid nitrogen.

Sequencing input: PBMCs. The sequence joins TRBV4-2 to TRBJ1-6, with TRBD1 tentatively as D gene (6 bases match). This TCR came from a woman aged 18-30 years with multiple sclerosis. The nucleotide sequence is TGTGCCAGCAGCCACGTGACCTGGGGGGGCTTGGATTCACCCCTCCACTTT. Translation gives CASSHVTWGGLDSPLHF.